These T cell receptor beta chains were read from a single sample in a study of T cell responses to AZD1222 COVID-19 vaccine. The data were produced by immunoSEQ multiplex PCR, yet TCRdb's version contains in-frame clones alone and is incomplete. Among some 110,000 clones, roughly 86% were seen once, and the ten largest hold 17%. The specimen was peripheral blood, collected 28 days after the second AZD1222 dose. These TCRs come from an adult who received the AZD1222 COVID-19 vaccine. Both conserved end residues are part of each CDR3. The order of the fields is clone size, V gene, J gene, CDR3 protein. Rows may omit the clone size; those that give it use once, few, many or a size class.

clone size: NA
V gene: TRBV19
J gene: TRBJ2-2
CDR3 protein: CASSIGQGWDTGELFF

clone size: NA
V gene: TRBV7-2
J gene: TRBJ1-4
CDR3 protein: CASSLSSANEKLFF

clone size: NA
V gene: TRBV11-2
J gene: TRBJ1-2
CDR3 protein: CASSPNPGQPHGSTF

clone size: NA
V gene: TRBV19
J gene: TRBJ1-1
CDR3 protein: CASSRSPNTEAFF

clone size: NA
V gene: TRBV18
J gene: TRBJ2-3
CDR3 protein: CASSPPTAGRAEDTQYF

clone size: NA
V gene: TRBV27
J gene: TRBJ2-5
CDR3 protein: CASRLLSSRRGETQYF

clone size: NA
V gene: TRBV7-7
J gene: TRBJ1-1
CDR3 protein: CASSLTLNTEAFF

clone size: NA
V gene: TRBV5-1
J gene: TRBJ1-1
CDR3 protein: CASSLRSGTSTEAFF

clone size: NA
V gene: TRBV6-5
J gene: TRBJ1-4
CDR3 protein: CASSSGLILFF

clone size: NA
V gene: TRBV28
J gene: TRBJ1-4
CDR3 protein: CASSAWPRGKEEKLFF

clone size: NA
V gene: TRBV4-1
J gene: TRBJ1-2
CDR3 protein: CASSQDRTGKRQGYTF

clone size: NA
V gene: TRBV18
J gene: TRBJ1-1
CDR3 protein: CASSPPDRGLNTEAFF

clone size: NA
V gene: TRBV6-2/TRBV6-3
J gene: TRBJ2-2
CDR3 protein: CASSQGLSIGELFF

clone size: few
V gene: TRBV19
J gene: TRBJ1-3
CDR3 protein: CASSILGAPGNTIYF

clone size: once
V gene: TRBV28
J gene: TRBJ1-5
CDR3 protein: CASRQLNQPQHF

clone size: NA
V gene: TRBV7-9
J gene: TRBJ1-2
CDR3 protein: CAIFLNYGYTF

clone size: few
V gene: TRBV2
J gene: TRBJ1-1
CDR3 protein: CASKLVYTEAFF

clone size: NA
V gene: TRBV19
J gene: TRBJ1-1
CDR3 protein: CASSIEVMRGNTEAFF

clone size: NA
V gene: TRBV11-2
J gene: TRBJ2-7
CDR3 protein: CASSLVLAGGPGEQYF

clone size: NA
V gene: TRBV12-3/TRBV12-4
J gene: TRBJ2-7
CDR3 protein: CASSTGFGYEQYF

clone size: NA
V gene: TRBV11-1
J gene: TRBJ2-7
CDR3 protein: CASRAYTSGKTYEQYF

clone size: NA
V gene: TRBV29-1
J gene: TRBJ1-5
CDR3 protein: CSVETGSDQPQHF

clone size: NA
V gene: TRBV6-1
J gene: TRBJ2-7
CDR3 protein: CASSDAPTDSYEQYF

clone size: NA
V gene: TRBV6-5
J gene: TRBJ2-1
CDR3 protein: CASRGQGSSYNEQFF

clone size: NA
V gene: TRBV9
J gene: TRBJ2-2
CDR3 protein: CASSVLPGGPVAGELFF

clone size: NA
V gene: TRBV5-1
J gene: TRBJ1-3
CDR3 protein: CASSLISLTSGNTIYF

clone size: NA
V gene: TRBV19
J gene: TRBJ1-5
CDR3 protein: CASSIVETGRPQHF

clone size: few
V gene: TRBV19
J gene: TRBJ2-3
CDR3 protein: CASSLGGLYDTQYF

clone size: NA
V gene: TRBV5-1
J gene: TRBJ1-4
CDR3 protein: CASSSTGEANEKLFF

clone size: NA
V gene: TRBV24-1
J gene: TRBJ2-1
CDR3 protein: CATSDPSGSGANEQFF

clone size: NA
V gene: TRBV18
J gene: TRBJ1-6
CDR3 protein: CASSPLSGQINNSPLHF